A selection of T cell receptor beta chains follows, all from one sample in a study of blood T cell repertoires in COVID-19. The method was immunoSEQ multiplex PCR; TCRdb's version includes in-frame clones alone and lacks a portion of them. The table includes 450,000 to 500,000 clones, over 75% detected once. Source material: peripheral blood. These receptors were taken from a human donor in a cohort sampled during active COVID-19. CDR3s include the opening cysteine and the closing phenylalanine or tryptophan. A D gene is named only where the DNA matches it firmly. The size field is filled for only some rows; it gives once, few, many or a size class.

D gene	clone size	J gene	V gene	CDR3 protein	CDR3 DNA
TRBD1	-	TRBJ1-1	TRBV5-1	CASHTGGTEAFF	TGCGCCAGCCACACAGGGGGCACTGAAGCTTTCTTT
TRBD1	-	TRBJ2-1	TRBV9	CASSVVSGQGANEQFF	TGTGCCAGCAGCGTAGTCTCGGGACAGGGGGCCAATGAGCAGTTCTTC
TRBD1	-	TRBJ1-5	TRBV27	CASSSRDRGNQPQHF	TGTGCCAGCAGCTCGAGGGACAGGGGTAATCAGCCCCAGCATTTT
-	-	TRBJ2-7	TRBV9	CASSDPSRGEQYF	TGTGCCAGCAGCGACCCATCTAGGGGCGAGCAGTACTTC
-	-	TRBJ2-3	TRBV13	CASSFGLASDTQYF	TGTGCCAGCAGCTTCGGGCTAGCGTCGGATACGCAGTATTTT
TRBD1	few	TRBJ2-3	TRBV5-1	CASSLVGQGADTQYF	TGCGCCAGCAGCTTGGTGGGACAGGGGGCAGATACGCAGTATTTT
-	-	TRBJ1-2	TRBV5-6	CASSLPGVNYGYTF	TGTGCCAGCAGCTTACCAGGGGTTAACTATGGCTACACCTTC
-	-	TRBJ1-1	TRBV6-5	CASSTDRNTEAFF	TGTGCCAGCAGTACCGACAGGAACACTGAAGCTTTCTTT
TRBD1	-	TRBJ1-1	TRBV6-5	CASRQTGEAFF	TGTGCCAGCAGACAGACAGGGGAAGCTTTCTTT
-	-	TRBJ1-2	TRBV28	CASVKGGPIRGYTF	TGTGCCAGCGTTAAGGGAGGGCCTATCCGAGGCTACACCTTC
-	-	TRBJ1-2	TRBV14	CASSQTPGIGYTF	TGTGCCAGCAGCCAGACACCAGGGATTGGCTACACCTTC
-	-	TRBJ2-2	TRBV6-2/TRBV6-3	CASSYSPGWAGELFF	TGTGCCAGCAGTTACTCGCCAGGATGGGCCGGGGAGCTGTTTTTT
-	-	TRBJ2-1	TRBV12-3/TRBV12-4	CASSGQTYNEQFF	TGTGCCAGCAGCGGACAAACCTACAATGAGCAGTTCTTC
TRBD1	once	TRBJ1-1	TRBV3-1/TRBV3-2	CASSPWTGGTEAFF	TGTGCCAGCAGCCCCTGGACAGGGGGAACTGAAGCTTTCTTT
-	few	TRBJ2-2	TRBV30	CAWSVLSGELFF	TGTGCCTGGAGTGTACTGTCCGGGGAGCTGTTTTTT
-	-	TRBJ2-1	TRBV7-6	CASSLLPGVHNEQFF	TGTGCCAGCAGCTTATTGCCGGGAGTTCACAATGAGCAGTTCTTC
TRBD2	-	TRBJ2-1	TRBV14	CASSQDSGLATDEQFF	TGTGCCAGCAGCCAAGACTCCGGACTAGCAACCGATGAGCAGTTCTTC
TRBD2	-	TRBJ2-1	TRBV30	CAWSKGLAGVFEQFF	TGTGCCTGGTCAAAAGGACTAGCGGGAGTCTTTGAGCAGTTCTTC
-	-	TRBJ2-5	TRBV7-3	CASSLNSGPQETQYF	TGTGCCAGCAGCTTAAACAGCGGGCCCCAAGAGACCCAGTACTTC
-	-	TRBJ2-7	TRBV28	CATSGTNDYEQYF	TGTGCCACCTCCGGGACAAATGATTACGAGCAGTACTTC
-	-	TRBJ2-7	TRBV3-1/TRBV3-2	CASSPFSGGGYEQYF	TGTGCCAGCAGCCCCTTTAGCGGTGGGGGGTACGAGCAGTACTTC
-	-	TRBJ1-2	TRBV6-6	CASYLPGGTVTGYTF	TGTGCCAGCTATCTCCCGGGGGGTACGGTGACTGGCTACACCTTC
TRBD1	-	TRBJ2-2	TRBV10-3	CAISDSGQGNTGELFF	TGTGCCATCAGTGACTCGGGACAGGGGAACACCGGGGAGCTGTTTTTT
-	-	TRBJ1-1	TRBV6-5	CASSYSRTRGEAFF	TGTGCCAGCAGTTACTCGCGGACGCGGGGTGAAGCTTTCTTT
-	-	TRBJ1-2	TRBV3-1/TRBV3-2	CASSLQGYYGYTF	TGTGCCAGCAGCCTTCAGGGTTACTATGGCTACACCTTC
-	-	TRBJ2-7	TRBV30	CAWMQGFRGEQYF	TGTGCCTGGATGCAGGGTTTTAGAGGCGAGCAGTACTTC
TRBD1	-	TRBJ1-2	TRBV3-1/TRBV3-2	CASSQEALTGGRGYTF	TGTGCCAGCAGCCAAGAGGCTTTGACAGGGGGGAGGGGCTACACCTTC
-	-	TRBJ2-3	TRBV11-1	CASSINTDTQYF	TGTGCCAGCAGCATTAACACAGATACGCAGTATTTT
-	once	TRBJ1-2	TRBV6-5	CASWPREGNYGYTF	TGTGCCAGTTGGCCCCGGGAGGGTAACTATGGCTACACCTTC
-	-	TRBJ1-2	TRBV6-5	CAASRAASGGYTF	TGTGCCGCCTCCAGAGCCGCTTCAGGGGGCTACACCTTC
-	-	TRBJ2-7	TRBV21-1	CASSNPEGAYEQYF	TGTGCCAGCAGCAACCCCGAGGGCGCCTACGAGCAGTACTTC
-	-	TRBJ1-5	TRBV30	CAWSAPGGLGSQPQHF	TGTGCCTGGAGTGCCCCGGGGGGGTTGGGTAGTCAGCCCCAGCATTTT
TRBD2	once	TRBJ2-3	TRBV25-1	CASSRGLVNTDTQYF	TGTGCCAGCAGCCGGGGACTAGTTAACACAGATACGCAGTATTTT
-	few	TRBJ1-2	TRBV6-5	CASSSTGRMDGYTF	TGTGCCAGCAGTTCGACAGGCAGAATGGATGGCTACACCTTC
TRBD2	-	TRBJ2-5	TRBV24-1	CATSDIAGLTETQYF	TGTGCCACCAGTGATATAGCGGGACTAACGGAGACCCAGTACTTC
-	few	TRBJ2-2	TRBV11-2	CASSRGQTSGTGELFF	TGTGCCAGCAGCCGAGGCCAGACCTCGGGCACCGGGGAGCTGTTTTTT
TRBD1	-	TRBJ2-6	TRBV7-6	CASSLNRQGFSGANVLTF	TGTGCCAGCAGCTTAAACCGACAGGGTTTCTCTGGGGCCAACGTCCTGACTTTC
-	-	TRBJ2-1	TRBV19	CASSIANEQFF	TGTGCCAGTAGTATTGCGAATGAGCAGTTCTTC
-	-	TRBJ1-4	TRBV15	CATSRGRNEKLFF	TGTGCCACCAGCAGAGGGAGGAATGAAAAACTGTTTTTT
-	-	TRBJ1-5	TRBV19	CASSILGGRGNQPQHF	TGTGCCAGTAGTATTTTAGGAGGGCGGGGCAATCAGCCCCAGCATTTT